The clone carrying this T cell receptor (beta chain) has ten or more counts. Its antigen remains unknown. V was cut by 5 bases and J by 11 bases, with 18 bases left in between. Germline V gives CDR1 MNHEY, CDR2 SVGAGI. The length of the CDR3 is 13 residues. The record originates from a study of T cell repertoires in cytomegalovirus infection. Whole-study context: An indication of both CMV infection and matching HLA type came from public TCR beta signatures.

General study findings and limits: What dominated the ex vivo response were HLA-C-restricted CMV-specific TCR beta clonotypes.

TCRdb passed the reads through MiXCR, listing each CDR3 protein once. The data contain approximately 500,000 distinct CDR3 sequences, about 15% of them singletons. The sequence was obtained from a human donor in good health (CMV status not recorded). Some clones in this sample may be carry-over from other donors' samples. The J gene is TRBJ1-1, the V gene TRBV6-5; no clear D gene. The sample consisted of CD8+ T cells from PBMCs. The CDR3 loop is CASSIKRARMAFF. The CDR3 nucleotides are TGTGCCAGCAGTATCAAGAGGGCAAGAATGGCTTTCTTT.